One sample yielded the 25 T cell receptor beta chains listed below, sequenced in a study of T cell changes during pregnancy in multiple sclerosis. TCRdb's table, derived via immunoSEQ multiplex PCR, lists solely in-frame clones and lacks some. The sample gives about 59,000 clones, over 75% of which show up once; around 0.85% is in the top ten. The specimen was peripheral blood, collected before pregnancy. These TCRs come from a female donor with multiple sclerosis, enrolled in a pregnancy study.

The chain combines TRBV7-3 with TRBJ2-2; 10 nucleotides agree with TRBD2. Unmatched junction bases numbered 5, after V lost 5 bases and J lost 5 bases. CDR3 length: 15 amino acids. Germline assignment: CDR1 SGHTA and CDR2 FQGTGA. For the CDR3, the DNA is TGTGCCAGCAGCCAGCGGGGGGGCCGAACCGGGGAGCTGTTTTTT. Translated: CASSQRGGRTGELFF.

The chain carries TRBV15 and TRBJ2-1, with D unclear. Germline V gives CDR1 LNHNV, CDR2 YYDKDF (reference sequence). This CDR3 contains 12 residues. Trimming took 5 bases from V and 9 from J, leaving 11 bases between them. In DNA, the CDR3 is TGTGCCACCAGCGGGCTGAGCAGTGAGCAGTTCTTC. Translation gives CATSGLSSEQFF.

The chain couples TRBV7-2 to TRBJ1-4, with 8 nucleotides matching TRBD1. V was pared by 4 bases and J by 7 bases, with 11 bases of the junction left unmatched. Per germline, CDR1 SGHTA and CDR2 FQGNSA. The CDR3 runs to 16 residues. The CDR3 coding sequence is TGTGCCAGCAGCTCTACATCCAGGGGGCGGTTTGAAAAACTGTTTTTT. Protein product: CASSSTSRGRFEKLFF. The full variable domain, with the rest looked up from reference TRBV7-2 and TRBJ1-4, is GAGVSQSPSNKVTEKGKDVELRCDPISGHTALYWYRQSLGQGLEFLIYFQGNSAPDKSGLPSDRFSAERTGGSVSTLTIQRTQQEDSAVYLCASSSTSRGRFEKLFFGSGTQLSVL.

The chain uses TRBV7-2 and TRBJ1-6, with D perhaps matching TRBD1 (6 bases). CDR3 length: 15 residues. Germline CDR1 reads SGHTA; CDR2 reads FQGNSA. V was clipped by 4 bases and J by 10 bases, with 17 bases between them. CDR3 sequence reads: CASSWQGFLGSPLHF. In DNA form, the CDR3 reads TGTGCCAGCAGCTGGCAGGGGTTTTTGGGCTCACCCCTCCACTTT.

This clone was seen a single time. The V call is TRBV6-5, the J call TRBJ1-6; TRBD1 matches 7 bases. The germline gives CDR1 MNHEY, CDR2 SVGAGI. Germline trimming cut 4 bases from V and 10 bases from J; bases unmatched to any gene: 7. The CDR3 is made up of 14 amino acids. The DNA for the CDR3 is TGTGCCAGCAGTTGGGACAGACAACAGTCACCCCTCCACTTT. Its protein is CASSWDRQQSPLHF.

This chain joins TRBV4-1 and TRBJ2-2; the D is unclear. This CDR3 has 15 residues. V was pared by 0 bases and J by 5 bases, with 10 bases between. Germline V CDR1 and CDR2: MGHRA, YSYEKL. CDR3 region: CASSQDHRVTGELFF. The CDR3, as DNA: TGCGCCAGCAGCCAAGATCATAGAGTTACCGGGGAGCTGTTTTTT.

The V gene is TRBV6-1, the J gene TRBJ1-2, with D perhaps matching TRBD1 (6 bases). Germline CDR1 reads MNHNS; CDR2 reads SASEGT. The ends were cut back, 6 bases at V and 8 bases at J, with 19 bases in the middle. This CDR3 is 14 amino acids long. The DNA for the CDR3 is TGTGCCAGCAGGGACTTAGGCAGGGGCGGCGGCTACACCTTC. This gives the protein CASRDLGRGGGYTF.

The chain combines TRBV4-3 with TRBJ2-7; a weak D match, TRBD2 (7 bases). Germline V lookup: CDR1 LGHNA, CDR2 YSLEER. The CDR3 is 15 residues long. V was trimmed by 1 base and J by 4 bases, leaving 14 bases between them. The CDR3 nucleotides read TGCGCCAGCAGCCAAGCACGGGGGGCCAGGTACGAGCAGTACTTC. It encodes CASSQARGARYEQYF.

The V gene is TRBV10-3, the J gene TRBJ2-1; D is perhaps TRBD2 (6 bases). V dropped 8 bases and J dropped 10 bases, with 18 bases sitting between them. CDR1 and CDR2 from the germline V gene are ENHRY and SYGVKD. The CDR3 has 13 amino acids. The DNA for the CDR3 is TGTGCCATCTTTGGGGGATATAGCGGCGAGCAGTTCTTC. Its translation: CAIFGGYSGEQFF.

This sequence joins TRBV9 and TRBJ2-3, with 8 positions matching TRBD1. The CDR3 has 16 residues. V lost 0 bases to trimming and J lost 2 bases; unmatched junction nucleotides: 5. Germline-derived CDR1 and CDR2 are SGDLS and YYNGEE. The CDR3 DNA reads as TGTGCCAGCAGCGTAGGACAGGGGATTTCCACAGATACGCAGTATTTT. This encodes CASSVGQGISTDTQYF.

V is TRBV30 and J is TRBJ2-5; a possible D gene is TRBD2 (6 bases). The CDR3 runs 15 residues. Germline loops: CDR1 GTSNPN, CDR2 SVGIG (reference sequence). Trimming cost V 0 bases and J 1 base, with 12 bases left between them. The CDR3 nucleotides read TGTGCCTGGAGTGTAGGAGCGGGCCTCCAAGAGACCCAGTACTTC. Protein sequence: CAWSVGAGLQETQYF.

The V call is TRBV25-1, the J call TRBJ2-5, with unresolved D. Per the germline V gene, CDR1 is MGHDK and CDR2 is SYGVNS. The CDR3 is 14 residues long. The V end lost 3 bases, the J end lost 5 bases, and 13 bases lay between the germline ends. The DNA of the CDR3 is TGTGCCAGCAGTGATAGGCTTCTAGAGGAGACCCAGTACTTC. Amino acids: CASSDRLLEETQYF.

The rearrangement joins TRBV7-6 to TRBJ1-3, with 7 nucleotides matching TRBD1. V lost 4 bases, J lost 2 bases, and 8 bases stayed unmatched. Germline lookup yields CDR1 SGHVS and CDR2 FNYEAQ. This CDR3 comprises 16 residues. The chain's CDR3 is CASSSSGTVAGNTIYF. The CDR3, as DNA: TGTGCCAGCAGCTCGTCCGGGACAGTGGCTGGAAACACCATATATTTT.

The CDR3 DNA reads as TGCAGTGCAACCAGGGGACGGGGCTACACCTTC. Translating gives CSATRGRGYTF. The rearrangement links TRBV20-1 to TRBJ1-2; TRBD1 might be the D (6 bases). Between the trimmed V and J ends, which lost 6 bases and 8 bases, there was a span of 13 bases. CDR3 length: 11 residues. Germline V CDR1 and CDR2: DFQATT, SNEGSKA (reference sequence).

This chain uses TRBV7-8 with TRBJ2-5; a possible D gene is TRBD2 (6 bases). V lost 4 bases and J lost 1, with 7 bases in between. Germline CDR1 is SGHVS and CDR2 is FQNEAQ. The CDR3 length is 13 residues. CDR3 DNA sequence: TGTGCCAGCAGCTGGGGGGTCCAAGAGACCCAGTACTTC. Its protein product is CASSWGVQETQYF. The variable domain in full, with the rest retrieved from reference TRBV7-8 and TRBJ2-5, is GAGVSQSPRYKVAKRGQDVALRCDPISGHVSLFWYQQALGQGPEFLTYFQNEAQLDKSGLPSDRFFAERPEGSVSTLKIQRTQQEDSAVYLCASSWGVQETQYFGPGTRLLVL.

The rearrangement joins TRBV13 to TRBJ2-1; 8 positions agree with TRBD1. This CDR3 contains 17 residues. CDR1 PRHDT and CDR2 FYEKMQ come from the germline V gene (reference sequence). The ends lost 5 bases at V and 7 bases at J; junction bases unmatched: 16. CDR3 sequence: CASSTMRTGPAYNEQFF. CDR3 bases: TGTGCCAGCAGCACTATGCGGACAGGGCCTGCTTATAATGAGCAGTTCTTC.

The V call is TRBV6-5, the J call TRBJ1-2, with 7 bases matching TRBD1. The CDR3 consists of 15 residues. CDR1 is MNHEY and CDR2 is SVGAGI in the germline V gene. V shed 0 bases, J shed 4 bases, and the junction held 5 bases outside the gene matches. The CDR3 DNA sequence: TGTGCCAGCAGTTACTCGAACAGGGGAGGCTATGGCTACACCTTC. Amino acids: CASSYSNRGGYGYTF.

The chain combines TRBV18 with TRBJ2-3; 7 nucleotides line up with TRBD1. The CDR3 runs 14 residues. Trimming at V came to 4 bases and at J to 2 bases, leaving 3 bases not matched to a gene. Germline lookup yields CDR1 KGHSH and CDR2 LQKENI. DNA for the CDR3: TGTGCCAGCTCACTCGACAGGGACACAGATACGCAGTATTTT. Its translation is CASSLDRDTDTQYF.

The chain links TRBV4-3 to TRBJ1-5; 8 bases align to TRBD1. The germline CDR1 and CDR2 sequences are LGHNA and YSLEER. V was clipped by 6 bases and J by 1 base; unmatched bases: 8. The CDR3 contains 16 residues. CDR3 sequence reads: CASSQFRTGSNQPQHF. CDR3 in DNA: TGCGCCAGCAGTCAATTCCGGACAGGGAGCAATCAGCCCCAGCATTTT.

This rearrangement joins TRBV15 to TRBJ2-1; D is possibly TRBD1 (7 bases). Germline V gene sequence: CDR1 LNHNV, CDR2 YYDKDF (reference sequence). The CDR3 totals 17 residues. V lost 1 base, J lost 2 bases, and 15 bases lay in between. In DNA form, the CDR3 reads TGTGCCACCAGCAGAGGCCCAGGGGGGCCTACCTACAATGAGCAGTTCTTC. Its protein product is CATSRGPGGPTYNEQFF.

This sequence joins TRBV19 and TRBJ2-3, with 14 bases fitting TRBD2. The CDR3 consists of 16 residues. Germline CDR1 LNHDA, CDR2 SQIVND (reference sequence). The ends lost 6 bases at V and 4 bases at J; junction bases unmatched: 6. CDR3 residues: CASSGTSGGRADTQYF. The CDR3 DNA follows: TGTGCCAGTAGCGGGACTAGCGGGGGACGCGCAGATACGCAGTATTTT.

This rearrangement joins TRBV6-6 to TRBJ2-2, with 7 bases aligning to TRBD1. The CDR3 runs 14 residues. The ends lost 8 bases at V and 7 bases at J; junction bases unmatched: 10. Germline V lookup: CDR1 MNHNY, CDR2 SVGAGI (reference sequence). The CDR3 loop reads CASCTPGQSGELFF. CDR3 bases: TGTGCCAGCTGTACCCCGGGACAGAGCGGGGAGCTGTTTTTT.

The rearrangement joins TRBV9 to TRBJ1-1, with D possibly matching TRBD1 (6 bases). The germline gives CDR1 SGDLS, CDR2 YYNGEE. Trimming took 5 bases from V and 0 from J, leaving 17 bases between them. The CDR3 spans 16 residues. In DNA form, the CDR3 reads TGTGCCAGCAGATATTTGACAGGACCTATGAACACTGAAGCTTTCTTT. This sequence encodes CASRYLTGPMNTEAFF.

This sequence joins TRBV7-2 and TRBJ2-2; 14 bases are a match to TRBD2. V gave up 5 bases and J gave up 10 bases; unmatched junction bases: 6. CDR1 and CDR2 (germline): SGHTA, FQGNSA. CDR3 size: 15 residues. This CDR3 is CASSQTSGGGAELFF. For the CDR3, the DNA is TGTGCCAGCAGCCAGACTAGCGGGGGGGGTGCGGAGCTGTTTTTT. Full variable domain (outside the CDR3, taken from reference TRBV7-2 and TRBJ2-2): GAGVSQSPSNKVTEKGKDVELRCDPISGHTALYWYRQSLGQGLEFLIYFQGNSAPDKSGLPSDRFSAERTGGSVSTLTIQRTQQEDSAVYLCASSQTSGGGAELFFGEGSRLTVL.

This rearrangement joins TRBV7-3 to TRBJ1-1; 9 nucleotides line up with TRBD1. With V trimmed by 4 bases and J by 5 bases, 8 bases remained unmatched. Germline CDR1 is SGHTA and CDR2 is FQGTGA. This CDR3 has 15 residues. CDR3 sequence: CASSSQTGGGTEAFF. In DNA, the CDR3 is TGTGCCAGCAGCTCTCAGACAGGGGGGGGAACTGAAGCTTTCTTT.